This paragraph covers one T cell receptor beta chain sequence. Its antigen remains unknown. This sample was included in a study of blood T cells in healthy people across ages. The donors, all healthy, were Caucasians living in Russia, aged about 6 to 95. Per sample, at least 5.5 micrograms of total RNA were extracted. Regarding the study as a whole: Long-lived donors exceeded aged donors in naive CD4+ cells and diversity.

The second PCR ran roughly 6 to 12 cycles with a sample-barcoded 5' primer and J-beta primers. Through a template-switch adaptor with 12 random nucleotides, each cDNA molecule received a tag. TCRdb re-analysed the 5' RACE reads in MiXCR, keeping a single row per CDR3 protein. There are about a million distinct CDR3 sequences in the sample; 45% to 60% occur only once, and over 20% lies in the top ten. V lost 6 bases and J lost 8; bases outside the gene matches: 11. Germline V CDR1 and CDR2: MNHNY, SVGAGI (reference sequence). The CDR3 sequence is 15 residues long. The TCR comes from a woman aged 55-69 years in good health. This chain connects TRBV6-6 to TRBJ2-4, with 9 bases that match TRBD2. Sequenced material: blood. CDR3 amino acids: CASRARREGLHIQYF. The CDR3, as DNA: TGTGCCAGCAGAGCCAGGCGGGAGGGCCTACACATTCAGTACTTC.